The 8 T cell receptor beta chains below all came from one sample that was sequenced in a study of cytomegalovirus exposure and HLA in healthy donors (dated by TCRdb to between 2016 and 2019). Library creation used the immunoSEQ multiplex PCR assay. A mixture of 60 forward primers for TCR Vbeta segments and 13 reverse primers for TCR Jbeta segments was used in the multiplex PCR. In TCRdb, the immuneACCESS table is reduced to in-frame sequences with V and J assigned. These tables do not hold every clone; where another copy was compared, an unresolved V gene accounts for under half, and the others remain unexplained. A total of about 190,000 clones appear in this sample, around 86% of them only once. Clones ranked in the top ten supply 1.3% of the sample. Input material: PBMCs. These TCRs come from a man aged 25-45 years in good health and CMV-seronegative.

The rearrangement joins TRBV9 to TRBJ2-3; 8 bases match TRBD1. After removal of 1 base from V and 0 bases from J, the junction contained 1 base not matched to a gene. Germline lookup yields CDR1 SGDLS and CDR2 YYNGEE. This CDR3 spans 15 amino acids. This CDR3 reads CASSVRQGSTDTQYF. The CDR3 DNA reads as TGTGCCAGCAGCGTACGACAGGGGAGCACAGATACGCAGTATTTT.

The V and J genes are TRBV6-4 and TRBJ2-6, with D perhaps TRBD1 (5 bases). Germline-derived CDR1 and CDR2 are MRHNA and SNTAGT. V was shortened by 4 bases and J by 2 bases, with 6 bases between the two germline ends. CDR3 length equals 14 residues. DNA for the CDR3: TGTGCCAGCAGTGTAGGGGCTGGGGCCAACGTCCTGACTTTC. Translated, it gives CASSVGAGANVLTF.

This sequence joins TRBV9 and TRBJ2-7; D may be TRBD2 (7 bases). This CDR3 has 14 residues. Trimming took off 4 bases at V and 5 bases at J, with 16 bases between the two ends. Germline CDR1 is SGDLS and CDR2 is YYNGEE. The CDR3 loop is CASSPRGGNHEQYF. CDR3 coding DNA: TGTGCCAGCAGCCCCAGGGGAGGGAACCACGAGCAGTACTTC.

This clone was recorded only once. This chain joins TRBV6-6 and TRBJ2-2, with 11 bases that match TRBD1. V lost 6 bases to trimming and J lost 1 base; unmatched junction nucleotides: 4. CDR3 length: 16 amino acids. The germline V gene encodes CDR1 MNHNY and CDR2 SVGAGI (reference sequence). CDR3 residues: CASRDRGPRNTGELFF. The CDR3 DNA reads TGTGCCAGCAGGGACAGGGGGCCGAGGAACACCGGGGAGCTGTTTTTT.

The chain couples TRBV7-2 to TRBJ2-2; D may be TRBD2 (6 bases). Germline V gene data show CDR1 as SGHTA and CDR2 as FQGNSA. Deletions cut 1 base from V and 2 bases from J, with 11 bases between. The CDR3 totals 16 residues. CDR3 nucleotides: TGTGCCAGCAGCTTAGATTTGGGGACTAACACCGGGGAGCTGTTTTTT. Amino acid sequence: CASSLDLGTNTGELFF.

The genes are TRBV7-9 and TRBJ2-1; 9 nucleotides agree with TRBD2. Trimming at V came to 6 bases and at J to 9 bases, leaving 9 bases not matched to a gene. Germline V gives CDR1 SEHNR, CDR2 FQNEAQ (reference sequence). This CDR3 comprises 14 residues. The CDR3 nucleotides are TGTGCCAGCAGGGACGGACTAGCGCGGGGTGAGCAGTTCTTC. It yields the protein CASRDGLARGEQFF. Complete variable domain (other parts from reference TRBV7-9 and TRBJ2-1): DTGVSQNPRHKITKRGQNVTFRCDPISEHNRLYWYRQTLGQGPEFLTYFQNEAQLEKSRLLSDRFSAERPKGSFSTLEIQRTEQGDSAMYLCASRDGLARGEQFFGPGTRLTVL.

This clone turned up a few times. The chain joins TRBV7-9 to TRBJ2-1; D is possibly TRBD2 (5 bases). The CDR3 runs 16 residues. Germline CDR1 is SEHNR and CDR2 is FQNEAQ (reference sequence). V lost 1 base to trimming and J lost 2 bases, with 12 bases between them. In nucleotides, the CDR3 is TGTGCCAGCAGCTTAGTCCCAGCGGAAACCTACAATGAGCAGTTCTTC. It yields the protein CASSLVPAETYNEQFF.

The genes are TRBV5-6 and TRBJ2-7, with D unresolved. Trimming stripped 0 bases from V and 2 bases from J, with 6 bases between. CDR1 and CDR2 (germline): SGHDT, YYEEEE. The CDR3 loop spans 13 amino acids. The CDR3 bases are TGTGCCAGCAGCTTGGCGGCGGCCTACGAGCAGTACTTC. Protein product: CASSLAAAYEQYF.